These T cell receptor beta chains were read from a single sample in a study of T cells in Graves' hyperthyroidism and ophthalmopathy. TCRdb reprocessed the multiplex PCR reads with MiXCR, giving one entry per CDR3 protein. The table records roughly 99,000 distinct CDR3 sequences, 15% to 20% of them present only once. The sequencing input was blood. These receptors came from a woman aged 50 to 60 with Graves' hyperthyroidism. The CDR3 runs from the conserved cysteine through the conserved F or W. Each record gives: J gene, clone size, V gene, D gene, CDR3 DNA, CDR3 protein. D genes are given only for firm matches. Some rows have no size entry. The others give once, few or many, or a class for an expanded clone.

>TRBJ2-1|many|TRBV11-2|.
TGTGCCAGCAGCCCGCTGAGGGGAACTGAGCAGTTCTTC
CASSPLRGTEQFF
>TRBJ1-2|many|TRBV3-1|TRBD1
TGTGCCAGCAGCCGACAGGGCGGGAGCTATGGCTACACCTTC
CASSRQGGSYGYTF
>TRBJ1-1|many|TRBV5-1|.
TGCGCCAGCAGCCCTTTCGAGAACACTGAAGCTTTCTTT
CASSPFENTEAFF
>TRBJ2-5|.|TRBV28|TRBD2
TGTGCCAGCAGTTCGACTAGCGGGAGAGATCGGGAGACCCAGTACTTC
CASSSTSGRDRETQYF
>TRBJ2-1|many|TRBV7-2|.
TGTGCCAGCAGCTCCACATCAAGTACGTACAATGAGCAGTTCTTC
CASSSTSSTYNEQFF
>TRBJ2-3|many|TRBV9|.
TGTGCCAGCAGCGTAGTATCTCGTGCGAGCACAGATACGCAGTATTTT
CASSVVSRASTDTQYF
>TRBJ2-2|many|TRBV10-3|TRBD2
TGTGCCATCAGTGATCCGGGAGGGAACACCGGGGAGCTGTTTTTT
CAISDPGGNTGELFF
>TRBJ2-2|many|TRBV4-1|TRBD1
TGCGCCAGCAGCCAAGGGACAGGGGGTCGGGAGCTGTTTTTT
CASSQGTGGRELFF
>TRBJ1-1|.|TRBV28|.
TGTGCCAGCAGACCTGACACAAGTGAAGCTTTCTTT
CASRPDTSEAFF
>TRBJ2-5|many|TRBV20-1|.
TGCAGTGCTACGACATGGACAGAAGAGACCCAGTACTTC
CSATTWTEETQYF
>TRBJ2-7|few|TRBV29-1|.
TGCAGCGCCTCTTCTAAACAGGGCCACGAGCAGTACTTC
CSASSKQGHEQYF
>TRBJ2-7|.|TRBV11-2|.
TGTGCCAGCACGACAGTGGGGGGAGGTGCCTACGAGCAGTACTTC
CASTTVGGGAYEQYF
>TRBJ2-3|many|TRBV28|.
TGTGCCACTCCTTCCGACCCTAGCACAGATACGCAGTATTTT
CATPSDPSTDTQYF
>TRBJ2-2|many|TRBV5-1|.
TGCGCCAGCAGCGCCGGGATCAACACCGGGGAGCTGTTTTTT
CASSAGINTGELFF
>TRBJ2-5|many|TRBV12-3/TRBV12-4|.
TGTGCCAGCAGTTTAGCATGGGAGACCCAGTACTTC
CASSLAWETQYF
>TRBJ2-7|.|TRBV2|.
TGTGCCAGCAGTGGTGACGGCGAGCAGTACTTC
CASSGDGEQYF
>TRBJ1-1|many|TRBV6-1|.
TGTGCCACTAGCCTGGGACCCACTGAAGCTTTCTTT
CATSLGPTEAFF
>TRBJ1-2|.|TRBV5-1|TRBD1
TGCGCCAGCAGCTTGGAGTTTCTGGGACAGGGGTTGTCTGGCTACACCTTC
CASSLEFLGQGLSGYTF
>TRBJ2-5|many|TRBV7-8|.
TGTGCCAGCAGCTTAGTTGCCGGGACGATATTAGAGACCCAGTACTTC
CASSLVAGTILETQYF
>TRBJ1-6|many|TRBV20-1|.
TGCAGTGCCAGGATGACCTTGAGCTCCTATAATTCACCCCTCCACTTT
CSARMTLSSYNSPLHF
>TRBJ1-1|many|TRBV11-2|.
TGTGCCAGCAGTCCGACCTACGGGCACACTGAAGCTTTCTTT
CASSPTYGHTEAFF
>TRBJ1-2|many|TRBV20-1|.
TGCAGTGCTAGACTTGCGGGGCTGGTGAACTATGGCTACACCTTC
CSARLAGLVNYGYTF
>TRBJ1-4|many|TRBV6-1|TRBD1
TGTGCCAGCAGTCTACAGGGGAGCGGAGAAAAACTGTTTTTT
CASSLQGSGEKLFF
>TRBJ2-7|many|TRBV20-1|TRBD1
TGCAGTGCTAGAGATTTTGGGGACAGGGTGACAACCTACGAGCAGTACTTC
CSARDFGDRVTTYEQYF
>TRBJ1-5|many|TRBV28|TRBD1
TGTGCCAGCAGTACGACAGGGGGCGACGATCAGCCCCAGCATTTT
CASSTTGGDDQPQHF
>TRBJ1-4|many|TRBV5-1|TRBD1
TGCGCCAGCAGCACCGGGACAGGGGGCGATGAAAAACTGTTTTTT
CASSTGTGGDEKLFF
>TRBJ2-5|many|TRBV4-2|.
TGTGCCAGCAGCCGCCTGGGTAGCGGAAACCAAGAGACCCAGTACTTC
CASSRLGSGNQETQYF